The T cell receptor beta chain under discussion was sequenced for a study of beta chain features in type 1 diabetes. Trimming at V came to 4 bases and at J to 2 bases, leaving 4 bases not matched to a gene. Germline V gene data show CDR1 as LGHNA and CDR2 as YNFKEQ. The CDR3 is 15 amino acids. Overall study findings and caveats: A moderate, significant TCRB CDR3 shortening appeared in type 1 diabetes across four CD4+ subsets.

Turning to this clone: The target antigen is unknown.

The isolated RNA, all of it, was reverse transcribed, so expressed TCRB transcripts were what got sequenced. The data were produced by immunoSEQ multiplex PCR, yet TCRdb's version contains in-frame clones alone and is incomplete. Of about 190,000 clones listed, approximately 8.4% are singletons. Material: central memory CD4+ T cells from blood. This chain links TRBV4-2 with TRBJ2-1; 8 bases fit TRBD2. This clonotype originated in a man in his late teens or twenties with type 1 diabetes. CDR3 amino acids: CASSRTSGPYNEQFF. In DNA, the CDR3 is TGTGCCAGCAGCCGCACTAGCGGCCCCTACAATGAGCAGTTCTTC.